These T cell receptor beta chains were read from a single sample in a study of blood T cell repertoires in COVID-19. The repertoire was sequenced with immunoSEQ multiplex PCR; TCRdb's copy has only in-frame clones and lacks some. The sample holds tens of thousands of clones, over 80% seen once. Sample: peripheral blood. These receptors all come from a human donor in a cohort sampled during active COVID-19. Both conserved end residues are part of each CDR3. D genes are given only for firm matches. The size of a clone is reported for some rows only, either as once, few or many, or as a class for expanded clones.

>TRBJ1-1|NA|NA|TRBV18
TGTGCCAGCTCCCTGGGACAGAACACTGAAGCTTTCTTT
CASSLGQNTEAFF
>TRBJ2-3|NA|NA|TRBV15
TGTGCCACCAGCAGAGTAGCCACAGATACGCAGTATTTT
CATSRVATDTQYF
>TRBJ2-7|NA|NA|TRBV6-1
TGTGCCAGCAGTGAAAGGACAGCCTACGAGCAGTACTTC
CASSERTAYEQYF
>TRBJ2-4|TRBD1|NA|TRBV18
TGTGCCAGCTCAAGGACAGGAGTAGCCAAAAACATTCAGTACTTC
CASSRTGVAKNIQYF
>TRBJ2-7|TRBD2|NA|TRBV6-5
TGTGCCAGCAGAGTAGCGGGAACCCACGAGCAGTACTTC
CASRVAGTHEQYF
>TRBJ2-3|NA|NA|TRBV27
TGTGCCAGCAGTTTAAGCCGGACAGGCACAGATACGCAGTATTTT
CASSLSRTGTDTQYF
>TRBJ2-1|TRBD2|NA|TRBV27
TGTGCCAGCAAGCGGGAGGGCCTGGATGAGCAGTTCTTC
CASKREGLDEQFF
>TRBJ1-2|NA|NA|TRBV30
TGTGCCTGCATTGCGGGGGTTGTGAGAGGCTACACCTTC
CACIAGVVRGYTF
>TRBJ2-3|NA|NA|TRBV5-4
TGTGCCAGCAGCTTGGACTGGGATACGCAGTATTTT
CASSLDWDTQYF
>TRBJ2-1|TRBD1|NA|TRBV5-5
TGTGCCAGCAGCGGGAGGACAGGGAGCTCCTACAATGAGCAGTTCTTC
CASSGRTGSSYNEQFF
>TRBJ2-7|NA|NA|TRBV7-9
TGTGCCAGCAGCTTCCGGCAGGGCCACGAGCAGTACTTC
CASSFRQGHEQYF
>TRBJ2-2|NA|NA|TRBV2
TGTGCCAGCAGTGAAGCTAGGGGTGGCACCGGGGAGCTGTTTTTT
CASSEARGGTGELFF
>TRBJ1-2|TRBD1|NA|TRBV6-5
TGTGCCAGCAGTTACCGTCAGGGGGCGAATGGCTACACCTTC
CASSYRQGANGYTF
>TRBJ1-1|NA|few|TRBV7-2
TGTGCCAGCAGTCCGAATCCGGGACAGAACACTGAAGCTTTCTTT
CASSPNPGQNTEAFF
>TRBJ1-2|TRBD1|NA|TRBV6-2/TRBV6-3
TGTGCCAGCAGTTACCGGGACAGGGCGCCCGATGGCTACACCTTC
CASSYRDRAPDGYTF